This T cell receptor (beta chain) came from a study of blood T cell repertoires in COVID-19. Across the study: The United States, Italy and Spain provided the acute and convalescent COVID-19 samples. T cells, B-cell-depleted T cells, or PBMCs provided the cDNA or gDNA that served as material.

Looked up from germline, CDR1 is MDHEN and CDR2 is SYDVKM. The CDR3 runs to 12 residues. V was shortened by 6 bases and J by 0 bases, with 5 bases between the two germline ends. Authors' processing steps: The assay estimated nucleated cells by amplifying reference gene primers. Clones were sequenced by immunoSEQ multiplex PCR, and TCRdb holds only the in-frame ones, with some missing. D and trimming were read from the DNA, whereas the V and J calls and clone size are those reported in that table. The top ten hold 3.5% to 4.5% of the sample, which has about 250,000 clones, roughly 86% seen once. The sequenced material came from peripheral blood. The chain recombines TRBV28 with TRBJ2-5; unclear D gene. The clonotype originates from a man in his forties or fifties with acute or convalescent COVID-19. For the CDR3, the DNA is TGTGCCAGCAGGCCAGACCAAGAGACCCAGTACTTC. Translated, it gives CASRPDQETQYF.